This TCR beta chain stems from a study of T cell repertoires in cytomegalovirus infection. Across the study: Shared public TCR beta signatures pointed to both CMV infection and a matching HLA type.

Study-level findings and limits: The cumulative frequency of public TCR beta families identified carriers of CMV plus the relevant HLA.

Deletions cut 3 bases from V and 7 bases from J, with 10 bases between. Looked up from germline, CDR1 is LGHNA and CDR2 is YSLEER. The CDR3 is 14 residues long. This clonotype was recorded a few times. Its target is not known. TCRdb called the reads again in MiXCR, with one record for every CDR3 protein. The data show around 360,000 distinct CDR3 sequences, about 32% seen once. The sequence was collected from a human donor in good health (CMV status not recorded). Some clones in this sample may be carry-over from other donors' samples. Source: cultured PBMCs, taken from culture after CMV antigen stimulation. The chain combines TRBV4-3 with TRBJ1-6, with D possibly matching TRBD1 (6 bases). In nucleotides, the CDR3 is TGCGCCAGCAGCCAGGCAGGGGAAAATTCACCCCTCCACTTT. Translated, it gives CASSQAGENSPLHF.